The clone carrying this T cell receptor (beta chain) was detected only a few times. The antigen remains undetermined. This sample was included in a study of T cells after yellow fever vaccination. Broader study findings: In post-booster samples, most primary-vaccination clones reappeared (about 97% CD4, 88% CD8).

Generation of TCR cDNA used 5'RACE template switching (which added a universal primer site and UMIs). TCRdb re-derived calls from the 5' RACE reads in MiXCR, one entry per CDR3 protein. Of about 330,000 distinct CDR3 sequences listed, roughly 4.3% are singletons. CDR1 is MNHEY and CDR2 is SVGAGI in the germline V gene. This CDR3 has 15 amino acids. Trimming took 0 bases from V and 7 from J, leaving 10 bases between them. This clonotype was sampled from a man aged 18 to 29 who received the YFV17D yellow fever vaccine. The chain links TRBV6-5 to TRBJ1-6; no definite D call. The input for sequencing was PBMCs, taken 5 days after the yellow fever booster vaccination. CDR3: CASSYSAVANSPLHF. The CDR3 region has the DNA TGTGCCAGCAGTTACTCGGCGGTTGCCAATTCACCCCTCCACTTT.